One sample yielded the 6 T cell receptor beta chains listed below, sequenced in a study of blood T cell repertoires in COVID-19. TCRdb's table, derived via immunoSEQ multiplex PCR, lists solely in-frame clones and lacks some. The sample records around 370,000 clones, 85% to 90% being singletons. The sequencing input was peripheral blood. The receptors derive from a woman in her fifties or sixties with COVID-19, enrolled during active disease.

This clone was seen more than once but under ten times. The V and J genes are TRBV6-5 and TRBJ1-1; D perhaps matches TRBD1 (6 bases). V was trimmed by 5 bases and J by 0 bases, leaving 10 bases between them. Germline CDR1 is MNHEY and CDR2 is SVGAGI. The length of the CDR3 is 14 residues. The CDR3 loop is CASSPGTMNTEAFF. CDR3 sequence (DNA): TGTGCCAGCAGTCCCGGGACAATGAACACTGAAGCTTTCTTT.

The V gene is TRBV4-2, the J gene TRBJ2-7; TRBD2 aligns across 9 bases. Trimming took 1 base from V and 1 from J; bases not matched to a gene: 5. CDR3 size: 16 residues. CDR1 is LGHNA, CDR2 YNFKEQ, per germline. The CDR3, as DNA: TGTGCCAGCAGCCAAGGACCAGCGGGAGGATCCTACGAGCAGTACTTC. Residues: CASSQGPAGGSYEQYF.

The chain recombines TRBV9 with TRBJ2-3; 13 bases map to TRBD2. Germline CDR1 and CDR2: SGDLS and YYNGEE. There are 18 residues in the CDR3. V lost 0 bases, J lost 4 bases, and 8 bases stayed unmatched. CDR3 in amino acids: CASSVGELTSGRPDTQYF. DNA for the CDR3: TGTGCCAGCAGCGTAGGGGAGCTGACTAGCGGGAGGCCAGATACGCAGTATTTT.

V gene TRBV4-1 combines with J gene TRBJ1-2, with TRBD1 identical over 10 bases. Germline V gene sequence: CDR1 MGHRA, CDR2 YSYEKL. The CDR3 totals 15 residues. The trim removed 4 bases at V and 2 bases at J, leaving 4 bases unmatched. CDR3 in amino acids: CASSLGTGDNYGYTF. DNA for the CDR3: TGCGCCAGCAGCCTCGGGACAGGGGACAACTATGGCTACACCTTC.

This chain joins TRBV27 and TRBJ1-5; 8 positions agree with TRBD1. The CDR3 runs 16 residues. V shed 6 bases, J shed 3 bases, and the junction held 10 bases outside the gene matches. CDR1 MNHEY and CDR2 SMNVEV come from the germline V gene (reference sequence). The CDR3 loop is CASSALGQGVNQPQHF. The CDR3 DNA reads TGTGCCAGCAGCGCCCTAGGACAGGGTGTCAATCAGCCCCAGCATTTT.

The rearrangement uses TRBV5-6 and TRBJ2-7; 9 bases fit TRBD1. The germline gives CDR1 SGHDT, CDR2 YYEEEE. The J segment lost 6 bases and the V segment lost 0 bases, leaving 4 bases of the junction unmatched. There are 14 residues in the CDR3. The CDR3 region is CASSLATGGLEQYF. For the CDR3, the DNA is TGTGCCAGCAGCTTGGCCACAGGGGGCCTCGAGCAGTACTTC.